These T cell receptor beta chains were read from a single sample in a study of blood T cell repertoires in COVID-19. The method was immunoSEQ multiplex PCR; TCRdb's version includes in-frame clones alone and lacks a portion of them. The data contain 150,000 to 200,000 clones, 87% of them singletons. What was sequenced was peripheral blood. Every receptor here comes from a man aged 18 to 29 with active or convalescent COVID-19. Both conserved end residues are part of each CDR3. Fields, in order: clone size, V gene, D gene, J gene, CDR3 protein, CDR3 DNA. A D gene is named only where the DNA matches it firmly. Where a row states a size, it is once, few, many or the class of an expanded clone; other rows omit it.

.,TRBV6-2/TRBV6-3,.,TRBJ2-7,CASSYSSSYEQYF,TGTGCCAGCAGTTACAGTAGCTCCTACGAGCAGTACTTC
.,TRBV11-3,TRBD1,TRBJ1-2,CASTPGTGALGRQGHTF,TGTGCCAGCACCCCCGGGACAGGGGCCCTCGGGAGGCAGGGCCACACCTTC
.,TRBV19,.,TRBJ2-5,CASSTAGTKYQETQYF,TGTGCCAGTAGTACCGCCGGGACAAAGTACCAAGAGACCCAGTACTTC
once,TRBV5-1,TRBD2,TRBJ2-5,CASSSLLAGTEETQYF,TGCGCCAGCAGCTCGCTACTAGCGGGGACCGAAGAGACCCAGTACTTC
.,TRBV24-1,.,TRBJ1-1,CATSEGGRAEAFF,TGTGCCACCAGTGAAGGCGGCAGGGCTGAAGCTTTCTTT
once,TRBV29-1,.,TRBJ2-4,CSVVVLTKNIQYF,TGCAGCGTTGTGGTTCTAACTAAAAACATTCAGTACTTC
.,TRBV2,.,TRBJ2-2,CASSPNTGPAGELFF,TGTGCCAGCTCCCCTAATACAGGTCCTGCCGGGGAGCTGTTTTTT
.,TRBV5-1,.,TRBJ2-6,CASSFPSREFSGANVLTF,TGCGCCAGCAGCTTTCCTAGTCGGGAGTTCTCTGGGGCCAACGTCCTGACTTTC
.,TRBV13,TRBD2,TRBJ2-1,CASSLSSGATSSYNEQFF,TGTGCCAGCAGCTTGTCTAGCGGGGCAACGAGCTCCTACAATGAGCAGTTCTTC
.,TRBV28,.,TRBJ1-5,CASSSGGPQPQHF,TGTGCCAGCAGTTCGGGGGGTCCTCAGCCCCAGCATTTT
.,TRBV21-1,.,TRBJ2-2,CANKTKGLTGELFF,TGTGCCAATAAAACCAAGGGGCTGACCGGGGAGCTGTTTTTT
once,TRBV6-5,.,TRBJ2-3,CASRGLKDTQYF,TGTGCCAGCAGGGGCTTAAAAGATACGCAGTATTTT
.,TRBV14,.,TRBJ2-7,CASSQFKSDSYEQYF,TGTGCCAGCAGCCAATTTAAGTCAGACTCCTACGAGCAGTACTTC
.,TRBV28,TRBD2,TRBJ2-5,CASSLNRASGYQETQYF,TGTGCCAGCAGTTTAAATAGGGCTAGCGGGTACCAAGAGACCCAGTACTTC
.,TRBV5-1,.,TRBJ1-3,CASSLGGASGNTIYF,TGCGCCAGCAGCTTGGGGGGAGCCTCTGGAAACACCATATATTTT
.,TRBV27,.,TRBJ1-1,CASSFEGDEWTEAFF,TGTGCCAGCAGTTTCGAGGGGGATGAGTGGACTGAAGCTTTCTTT
.,TRBV14,TRBD2,TRBJ2-7,CASSPLSGRDEQYF,TGTGCCAGCAGCCCACTTAGCGGGAGAGACGAGCAGTACTTC
.,TRBV6-4,.,TRBJ2-3,CASSDSKSGSDTQYF,TGTGCCAGCAGTGACTCGAAATCGGGGTCAGATACGCAGTATTTT
few,TRBV24-1,.,TRBJ1-3,CATTIPSGRGIGNTIYF,TGTGCCACCACGATACCCTCGGGCAGGGGTATTGGAAACACCATATATTTT
.,TRBV27,.,TRBJ2-4,CASSPREYKNIQYF,TGTGCCAGCAGTCCCAGGGAATACAAAAACATTCAGTACTTC
.,TRBV30,.,TRBJ1-6,CAGNFDRSNSPLHF,TGTGCCGGCAACTTTGACAGGTCGAATTCACCCCTCCACTTT
.,TRBV24-1,.,TRBJ2-5,CATSGPGLAETQYF,TGTGCCACCAGTGGACCGGGACTGGCGGAGACCCAGTACTTC
.,TRBV4-2,TRBD1,TRBJ2-6,CASSQTTGTGGSGANVLTF,TGTGCCAGCAGCCAAACCACCGGGACAGGCGGGTCTGGGGCCAACGTCCTGACTTTC
.,TRBV27,.,TRBJ1-6,CASSLMAIPRGNNSPLHF,TGTGCCAGCAGTTTAATGGCTATCCCACGGGGGAATAATTCACCCCTCCACTTT
once,TRBV20-1,TRBD1,TRBJ1-2,CSATETTGGLIGYTF,TGCAGTGCTACTGAGACGACAGGGGGCCTTATTGGCTACACCTTC
.,TRBV6-5,.,TRBJ1-5,CASCAGGNQPQHF,TGTGCCAGCTGCGCAGGGGGCAATCAGCCCCAGCATTTT
.,TRBV30,.,TRBJ1-5,CAWSFNSGRGVGGGNQPQHF,TGTGCCTGGAGTTTTAATTCGGGCAGGGGAGTAGGTGGCGGCAATCAGCCCCAGCATTTT
few,TRBV7-2,TRBD1,TRBJ2-2,CASRLRGHGELFF,TGTGCCAGCAGATTAAGGGGGCACGGGGAGCTGTTTTTT
.,TRBV5-7,TRBD1,TRBJ1-4,CASSLTGVDRSEKLFF,TGTGCCAGCAGCCTAACAGGGGTCGATCGGAGTGAAAAACTGTTTTTT
.,TRBV7-6,.,TRBJ1-6,CASSSKGRGLKSLGNSPLHF,TGTGCCAGCAGCTCAAAAGGTCGGGGACTAAAATCCTTGGGCAATTCACCCCTCCACTTT
.,TRBV11-2,TRBD1,TRBJ1-2,CASSLEGLAGGFGYTF,TGTGCCAGCAGCTTAGAGGGGCTTGCAGGGGGCTTTGGCTACACCTTC
.,TRBV7-9,TRBD2,TRBJ2-2,CASSPGLAAGTGELFF,TGTGCCAGCAGCCCGGGACTAGCGGCGGGGACCGGGGAGCTGTTTTTT
.,TRBV7-9,.,TRBJ2-7,CASSPLEPTYEQYF,TGTGCCAGCAGCCCCCTTGAGCCCACCTACGAGCAGTACTTC
.,TRBV7-2,.,TRBJ2-3,CASSLDLGPPRSQYF,TGTGCCAGCAGCTTAGACCTAGGCCCCCCAAGATCGCAGTATTTT
.,TRBV19,.,TRBJ1-1,CASSITVTGEAFF,TGTGCCAGTAGTATTACAGTTACTGGTGAAGCTTTCTTT
.,TRBV5-1,.,TRBJ2-2,CASSLVPTGELFF,TGCGCCAGCAGCTTGGTTCCTACCGGGGAGCTGTTTTTT
medium-sized,TRBV4-3,TRBD2,TRBJ2-7,CASSQDGRSGRTGSEQYF,TGCGCCAGCAGCCAAGATGGCCGTAGCGGGAGAACCGGTAGCGAGCAGTACTTC
.,TRBV2,.,TRBJ1-1,CASSESGQNTEAFF,TGTGCCAGCAGTGAGTCGGGACAGAACACTGAAGCTTTCTTT
.,TRBV27,TRBD2,TRBJ2-7,CASSFLGTSGRIDFYEQYF,TGTGCCAGCAGTTTCCTCGGGACTAGCGGGAGGATTGATTTCTACGAGCAGTACTTC
.,TRBV11-2,TRBD2,TRBJ2-3,CASALDSGGDTQYF,TGTGCCAGCGCCCTGGATAGCGGGGGAGATACGCAGTATTTT
.,TRBV6-5,.,TRBJ1-1,CASGGNTEAFF,TGTGCCAGTGGAGGCAACACTGAAGCTTTCTTT
.,TRBV6-5,.,TRBJ1-2,CASSLKLINPYGYTF,TGTGCCAGCAGCCTGAAACTGATCAACCCATATGGCTACACCTTC
.,TRBV16,TRBD1,TRBJ2-3,CASSRNAGTGGSDTQYF,TGTGCCAGCAGCCGCAATGCCGGGACAGGGGGATCAGATACGCAGTATTTT
.,TRBV6-5,.,TRBJ1-5,CASSSLGNQPQHF,TGTGCCAGCAGTTCTCTCGGCAATCAGCCCCAGCATTTT
.,TRBV30,.,TRBJ1-1,CAWSSGLTEAFF,TGTGCCTGGAGTTCAGGGTTAACTGAAGCTTTCTTT
.,TRBV2,.,TRBJ1-4,CASIGRENEKLFF,TGTGCCAGCATAGGACGGGAGAATGAAAAACTGTTTTTT
.,TRBV6-1,TRBD1,TRBJ2-5,CASSDGTGVGETQYF,TGTGCCAGCAGTGATGGGACAGGTGTTGGGGAGACCCAGTACTTC
.,TRBV5-5,.,TRBJ1-6,CASTSIQGNNSPLHF,TGTGCCAGTACATCTATACAGGGAAATAATTCACCCCTCCACTTT
.,TRBV19,.,TRBJ2-2,CASLSRLANTGELFF,TGTGCCAGTCTTAGCCGACTTGCGAACACCGGGGAGCTGTTTTTT
once,TRBV11-3,.,TRBJ2-5,CASSLNGRVGETQYF,TGTGCCAGCAGCCTGAACGGGAGAGTAGGGGAGACCCAGTACTTC
.,TRBV30,.,TRBJ2-3,CAWKGVGTDTQYF,TGTGCCTGGAAGGGAGTAGGCACAGATACGCAGTATTTT
.,TRBV7-2,TRBD1,TRBJ1-3,CASSPDRGRNTIYF,TGTGCCAGCAGCCCGGACAGGGGAAGAAACACCATATATTTT
.,TRBV5-1,.,TRBJ2-7,CASSMEGDRTYEQYF,TGCGCCAGCAGCATGGAGGGGGACCGGACCTACGAGCAGTACTTC
once,TRBV28,.,TRBJ1-5,CASSLGGTNQPQHF,TGTGCCAGCAGTTTAGGGGGGACCAATCAGCCCCAGCATTTT
.,TRBV27,TRBD1,TRBJ2-7,CASRRPGQGVEQYF,TGTGCCAGCAGGAGACCGGGACAGGGGGTCGAGCAGTACTTC
.,TRBV6-5,.,TRBJ2-1,CASSSRGNEQFF,TGTGCCAGCAGTTCCAGGGGAAATGAGCAGTTCTTC
.,TRBV2,.,TRBJ2-2,CASSEYGPSNTGELFF,TGTGCCAGCAGTGAGTACGGTCCTAGTAACACCGGGGAGCTGTTTTTT
.,TRBV5-1,.,TRBJ2-2,CASSLVRTGELFF,TGCGCCAGCAGCTTGGTGAGAACCGGGGAGCTGTTTTTT
once,TRBV6-5,TRBD1,TRBJ1-1,CASSYSDRPGAEAFF,TGTGCCAGCAGTTACTCGGACAGGCCCGGGGCTGAAGCTTTCTTT
.,TRBV19,.,TRBJ2-1,CASRPYVTGPGNEQFF,TGTGCCAGTAGACCCTATGTCACAGGGCCTGGCAATGAGCAGTTCTTC